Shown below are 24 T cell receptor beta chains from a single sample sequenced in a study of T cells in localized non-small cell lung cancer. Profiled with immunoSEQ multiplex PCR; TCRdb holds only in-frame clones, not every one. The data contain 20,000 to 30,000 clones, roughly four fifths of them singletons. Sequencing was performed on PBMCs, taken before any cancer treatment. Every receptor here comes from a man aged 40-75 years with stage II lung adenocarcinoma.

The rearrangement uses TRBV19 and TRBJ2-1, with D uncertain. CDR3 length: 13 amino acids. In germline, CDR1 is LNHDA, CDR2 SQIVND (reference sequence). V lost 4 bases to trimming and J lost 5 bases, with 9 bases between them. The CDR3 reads CASSKGNNNEQFF. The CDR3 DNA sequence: TGTGCCAGTAGTAAGGGAAATAACAATGAGCAGTTCTTC.

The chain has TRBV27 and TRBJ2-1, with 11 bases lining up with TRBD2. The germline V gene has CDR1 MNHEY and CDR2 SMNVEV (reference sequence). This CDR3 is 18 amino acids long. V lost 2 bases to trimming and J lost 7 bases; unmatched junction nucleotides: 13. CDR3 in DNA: TGTGCCAGCAGTTTAGCCCGACTAATTAGCGGGGGGGGAAATGAGCAGTTCTTC. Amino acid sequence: CASSLARLISGGGNEQFF.

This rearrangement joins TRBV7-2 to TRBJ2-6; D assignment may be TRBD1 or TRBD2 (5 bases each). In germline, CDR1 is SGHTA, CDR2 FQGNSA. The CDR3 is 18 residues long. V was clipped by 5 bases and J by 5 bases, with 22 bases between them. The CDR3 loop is CASSDKGRRQSRANVLTF. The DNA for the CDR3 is TGTGCCAGCAGCGATAAGGGGAGACGACAAAGTCGGGCCAACGTCCTGACTTTC.

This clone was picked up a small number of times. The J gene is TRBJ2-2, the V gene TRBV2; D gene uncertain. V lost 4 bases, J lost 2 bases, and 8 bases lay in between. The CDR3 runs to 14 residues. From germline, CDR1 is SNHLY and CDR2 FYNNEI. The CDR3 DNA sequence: TGTGCCAGCAGTGTAAACAGCAACACCGGGGAGCTGTTTTTT. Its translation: CASSVNSNTGELFF.

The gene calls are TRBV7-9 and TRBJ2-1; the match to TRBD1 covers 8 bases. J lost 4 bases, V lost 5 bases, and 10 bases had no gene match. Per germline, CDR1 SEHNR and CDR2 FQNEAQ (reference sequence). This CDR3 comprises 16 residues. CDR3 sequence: CASSQDDRGLYNEQFF. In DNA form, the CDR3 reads TGTGCCAGCAGCCAAGATGACAGGGGCCTATACAATGAGCAGTTCTTC.

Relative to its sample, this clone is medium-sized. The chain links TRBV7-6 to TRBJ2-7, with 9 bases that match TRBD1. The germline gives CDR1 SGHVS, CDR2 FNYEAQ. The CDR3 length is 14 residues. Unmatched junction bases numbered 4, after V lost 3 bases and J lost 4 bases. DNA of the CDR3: TGTGCCAGCAGCTTCCGGGACAGGGCGTACGAGCAGTACTTC. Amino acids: CASSFRDRAYEQYF.

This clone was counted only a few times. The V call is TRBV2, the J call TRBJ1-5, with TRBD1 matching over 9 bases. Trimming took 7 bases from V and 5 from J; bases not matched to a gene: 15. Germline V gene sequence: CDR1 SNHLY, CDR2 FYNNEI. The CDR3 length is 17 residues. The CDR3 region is CASKYRGRRGADQPQHF. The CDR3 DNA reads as TGTGCCAGCAAATACAGGGGGCGCAGAGGGGCGGATCAGCCCCAGCATTTT.

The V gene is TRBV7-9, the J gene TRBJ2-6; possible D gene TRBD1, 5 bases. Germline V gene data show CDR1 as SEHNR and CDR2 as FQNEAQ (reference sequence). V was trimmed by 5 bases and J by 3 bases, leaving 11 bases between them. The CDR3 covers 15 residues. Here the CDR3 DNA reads TGTGCCAGCAGCCCAACAGGTGGTGGGGCCAACGTCCTGACTTTC. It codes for CASSPTGGGANVLTF.

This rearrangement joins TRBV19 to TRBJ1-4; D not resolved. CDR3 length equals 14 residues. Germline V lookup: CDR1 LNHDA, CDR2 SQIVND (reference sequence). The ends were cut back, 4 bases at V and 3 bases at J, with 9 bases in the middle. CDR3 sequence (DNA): TGTGCCAGTAGTAGATCCACCTCTAATGAAAAACTGTTTTTT. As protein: CASSRSTSNEKLFF.

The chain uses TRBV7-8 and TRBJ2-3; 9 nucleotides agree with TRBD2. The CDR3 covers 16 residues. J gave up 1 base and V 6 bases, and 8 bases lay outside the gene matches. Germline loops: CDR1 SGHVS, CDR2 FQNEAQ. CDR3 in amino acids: CASSLLAGWGTDTQYF. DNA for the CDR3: TGTGCCAGCAGTCTTCTAGCGGGATGGGGCACAGATACGCAGTATTTT. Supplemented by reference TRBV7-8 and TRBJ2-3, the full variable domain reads GAGVSQSPRYKVAKRGQDVALRCDPISGHVSLFWYQQALGQGPEFLTYFQNEAQLDKSGLPSDRFFAERPEGSVSTLKIQRTQQEDSAVYLCASSLLAGWGTDTQYFGPGTRLTVL.

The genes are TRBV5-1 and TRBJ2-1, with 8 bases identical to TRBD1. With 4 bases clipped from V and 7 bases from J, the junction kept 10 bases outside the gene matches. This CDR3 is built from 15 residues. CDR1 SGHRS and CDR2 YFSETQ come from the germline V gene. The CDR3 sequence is CASSTTGQGYNEQFF. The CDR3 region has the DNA TGCGCCAGCAGCACTACCGGACAGGGATATAATGAGCAGTTCTTC.

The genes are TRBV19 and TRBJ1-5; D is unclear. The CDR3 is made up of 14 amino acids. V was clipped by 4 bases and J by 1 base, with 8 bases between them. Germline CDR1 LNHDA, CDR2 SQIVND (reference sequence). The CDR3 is CASSRLDSNQPQHF. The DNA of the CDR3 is TGTGCCAGTAGTAGACTGGACAGCAATCAGCCCCAGCATTTT.

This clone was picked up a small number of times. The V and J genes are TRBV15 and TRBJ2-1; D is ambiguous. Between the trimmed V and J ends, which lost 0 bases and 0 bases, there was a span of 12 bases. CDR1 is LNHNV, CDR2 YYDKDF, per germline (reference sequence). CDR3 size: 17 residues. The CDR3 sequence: CATSRETGVSSYNEQFF. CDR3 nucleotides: TGTGCCACCAGCAGAGAGACGGGCGTGAGCTCCTACAATGAGCAGTTCTTC.

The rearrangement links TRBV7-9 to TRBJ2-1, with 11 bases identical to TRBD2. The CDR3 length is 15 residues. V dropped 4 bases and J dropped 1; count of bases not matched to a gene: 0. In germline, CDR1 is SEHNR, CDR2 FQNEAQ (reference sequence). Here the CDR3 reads CASSWTSGSYNEQFF. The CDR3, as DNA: TGTGCCAGCAGCTGGACTAGCGGGTCCTACAATGAGCAGTTCTTC.

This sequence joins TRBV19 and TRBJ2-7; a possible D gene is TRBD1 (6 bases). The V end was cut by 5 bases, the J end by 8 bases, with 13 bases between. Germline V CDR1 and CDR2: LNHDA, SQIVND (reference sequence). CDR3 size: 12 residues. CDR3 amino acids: CASSAQGHKQYF. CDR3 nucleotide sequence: TGTGCCAGTAGTGCACAGGGCCACAAGCAGTACTTC.

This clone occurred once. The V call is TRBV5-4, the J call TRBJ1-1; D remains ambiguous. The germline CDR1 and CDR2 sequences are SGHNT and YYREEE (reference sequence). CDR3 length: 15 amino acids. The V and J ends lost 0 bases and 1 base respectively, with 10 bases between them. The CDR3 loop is CASSLGPLGNTEAFF. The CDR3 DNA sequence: TGTGCCAGCAGCTTGGGCCCGCTTGGGAACACTGAAGCTTTCTTT.

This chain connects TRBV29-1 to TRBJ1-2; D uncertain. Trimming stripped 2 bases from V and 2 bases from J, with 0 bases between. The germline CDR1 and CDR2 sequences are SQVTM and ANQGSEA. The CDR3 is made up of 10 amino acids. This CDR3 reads CSVENYGYTF. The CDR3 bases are TGCAGCGTTGAAAACTATGGCTACACCTTC. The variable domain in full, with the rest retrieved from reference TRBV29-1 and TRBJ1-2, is SAVISQKPSRDICQRGTSLTIQCQVDSQVTMMFWYRQQPGQSLTLIATANQGSEATYESGFVIDKFPISRPNLTFSTLTVSNMSPEDSSIYLCSVENYGYTFGSGTRLTVV.

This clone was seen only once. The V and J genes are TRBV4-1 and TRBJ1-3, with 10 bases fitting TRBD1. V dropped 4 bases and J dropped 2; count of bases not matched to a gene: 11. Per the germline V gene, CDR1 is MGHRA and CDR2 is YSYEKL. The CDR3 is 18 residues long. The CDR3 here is CASSRAGTGVRPGNTIYF. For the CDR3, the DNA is TGCGCCAGCAGCCGGGCCGGGACAGGGGTAAGACCTGGAAACACCATATATTTT.

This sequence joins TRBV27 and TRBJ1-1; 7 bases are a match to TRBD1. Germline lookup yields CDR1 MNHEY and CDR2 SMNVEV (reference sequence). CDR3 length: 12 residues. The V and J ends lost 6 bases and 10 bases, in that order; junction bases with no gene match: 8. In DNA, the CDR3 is TGTGCCAGCAGCAAGACAGGGTTTGGAGCTTTCTTT. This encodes CASSKTGFGAFF.

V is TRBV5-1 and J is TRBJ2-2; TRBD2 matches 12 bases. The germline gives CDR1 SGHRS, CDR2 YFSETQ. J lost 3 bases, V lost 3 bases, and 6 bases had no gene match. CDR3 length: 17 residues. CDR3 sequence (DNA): TGCGCCAGCAGCTACCTAGCGGGAGGGCCGGACACCGGGGAGCTGTTTTTT. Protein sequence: CASSYLAGGPDTGELFF.

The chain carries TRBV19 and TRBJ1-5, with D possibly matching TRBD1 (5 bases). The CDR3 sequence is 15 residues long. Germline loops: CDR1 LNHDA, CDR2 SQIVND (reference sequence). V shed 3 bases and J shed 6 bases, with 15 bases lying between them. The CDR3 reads CASSIWGALPQPQHF. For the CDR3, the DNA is TGTGCCAGTAGTATCTGGGGCGCTTTGCCTCAGCCCCAGCATTTT.

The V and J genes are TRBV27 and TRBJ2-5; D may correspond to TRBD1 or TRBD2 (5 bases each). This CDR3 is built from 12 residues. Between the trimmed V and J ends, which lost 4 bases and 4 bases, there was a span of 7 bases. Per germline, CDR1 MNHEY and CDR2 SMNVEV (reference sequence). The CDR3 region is CASSSGRETQYF. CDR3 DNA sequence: TGTGCCAGCAGTTCGGGACGAGAGACCCAGTACTTC.

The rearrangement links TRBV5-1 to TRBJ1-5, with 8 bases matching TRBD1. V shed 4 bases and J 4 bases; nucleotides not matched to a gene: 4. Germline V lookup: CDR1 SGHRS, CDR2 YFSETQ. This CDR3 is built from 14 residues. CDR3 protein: CASSGGTGNQPQHF. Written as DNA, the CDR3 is TGCGCCAGCAGCGGAGGGACAGGAAATCAGCCCCAGCATTTT.

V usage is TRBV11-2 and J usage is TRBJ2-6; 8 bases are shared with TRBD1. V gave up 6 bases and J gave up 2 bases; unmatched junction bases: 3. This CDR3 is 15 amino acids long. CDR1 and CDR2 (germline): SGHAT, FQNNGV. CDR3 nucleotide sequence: TGTGCCAGCAGTTTACAGGGGGCTGGGGCCAACGTCCTGACTTTC. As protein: CASSLQGAGANVLTF.